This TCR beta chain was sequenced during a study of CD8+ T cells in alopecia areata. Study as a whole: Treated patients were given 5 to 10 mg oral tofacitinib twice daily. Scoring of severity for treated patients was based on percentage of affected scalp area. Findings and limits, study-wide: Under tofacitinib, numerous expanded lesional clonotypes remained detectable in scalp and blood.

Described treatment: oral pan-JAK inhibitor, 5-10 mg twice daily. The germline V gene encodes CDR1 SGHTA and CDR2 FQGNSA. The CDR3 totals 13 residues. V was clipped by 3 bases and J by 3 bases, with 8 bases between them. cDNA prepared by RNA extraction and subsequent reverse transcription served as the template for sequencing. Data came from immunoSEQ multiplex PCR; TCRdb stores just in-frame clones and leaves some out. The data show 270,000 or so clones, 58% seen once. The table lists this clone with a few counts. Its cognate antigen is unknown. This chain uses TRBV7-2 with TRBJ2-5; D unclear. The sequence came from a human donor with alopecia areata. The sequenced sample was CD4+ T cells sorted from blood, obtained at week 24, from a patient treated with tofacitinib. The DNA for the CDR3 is TGTGCCAGCAGCTTGTCGGCGAAAGAGACCCAGTACTTC. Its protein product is CASSLSAKETQYF.